The TCR beta chain under discussion was sequenced for a study of T cell repertoires in cytomegalovirus infection. The CDR3 is 17 amino acids. Germline V lookup: CDR1 MNHEY, CDR2 SVGEGT. Germline trimming cut 6 bases from V and 3 bases from J; bases unmatched to any gene: 14. TCRdb ran MiXCR on the reads and lists one entry per CDR3 protein. The sample lists 250,000 to 300,000 distinct CDR3 sequences; 20% to 30% were seen once. In its sample, this clonotype was seen a few times. This clonotype originated in a human donor in good health (CMV status not recorded). Some clones in this sample may be carry-over from other donors' samples. This rearrangement joins TRBV6-2 or TRBV6-3 to TRBJ2-3, with 8 bases lining up with TRBD1. Sequenced sample: PBMCs. CDR3 bases: TGTGCCAGCAGGGAGGGGGTAGGACAGGGAGGAACAGATACGCAGTATTTT. It yields the protein CASREGVGQGGTDTQYF.